This passage covers 30 T cell receptor beta chains from one sample sequenced in a study of T cells in Graves' hyperthyroidism and ophthalmopathy. There were TCR beta CDR3 regions amplified from RNA transcripts. With the HTBI primer set, the TCR CDR3 went through a first round of RT-PCR. Using its own MiXCR run on the multiplex PCR reads, TCRdb lists one record per CDR3 protein. The profile shows over 300,000 distinct CDR3 sequences, approximately 15% of them singletons. The sequenced material came from blood. Receptor source: a woman aged 55-69 years with Graves' hyperthyroidism.

In this sample, this clonotype turned up many times. The rearrangement joins TRBV12-3 or TRBV12-4 to TRBJ1-4, with a tentative D call TRBD1 (6 bases). V was clipped by 5 bases and J by 0 bases, with 13 bases between them. This CDR3 has 16 amino acids. Written as DNA, the CDR3 is TGTGCCAGCAGTCCTGACAGGCTAGCAACTAATGAAAAACTGTTTTTT. This sequence encodes CASSPDRLATNEKLFF.

This clonotype was found a few times. Being one base from a much bigger clone, this may be a read error. The V and J genes are TRBV11-2 and TRBJ2-2, with D perhaps given as TRBD1 or TRBD2 (5 bases each). The V gene's germline CDR1 is SGHAT and CDR2 FQNNGV. The CDR3 runs 14 residues. V was cut by 5 bases and J by 4 bases, with 11 bases left in between. CDR3 in DNA: TGTGCCAGCAGCAGGGACGGAACCACCGGGGAGCTGTTTTTT. Protein sequence: CASSRDGTTGELFF. Full variable domain (remainder filled in from reference TRBV11-2 and TRBJ2-2): EAGVAQSPRYKIIEKRQSVAFWCNPISGHATLYWYQQILGQGPKLLIQFQNNGVVDDSQLPKDRFSAERLKGVDSTLKIQPAKLEDSAVYLCASSRDGTTGELFFGEGSRLTVL.

This clonotype has at least ten counts. The chain uses TRBV2 and TRBJ2-2; D unclear. Looked up from germline, CDR1 is SNHLY and CDR2 is FYNNEI. This CDR3 comprises 15 residues. Trimming took off 2 bases at V and 2 bases at J, with 9 bases between the two ends. CDR3 protein: CASSERQINTGELFF. CDR3 coding DNA: TGTGCCAGCAGTGAACGGCAGATCAACACCGGGGAGCTGTTTTTT.

This clonotype was seen at least ten times. The chain couples TRBV30 to TRBJ2-5; a weak D match, TRBD1 (5 bases). This CDR3 is 15 amino acids long. Germline V gives CDR1 GTSNPN, CDR2 SVGIG (reference sequence). V was shortened by 4 bases and J by 2 bases, with 17 bases between the two germline ends. CDR3 nucleotide sequence: TGTGCCTGGACCCCCCAGGGCAGGGAACAAGAGACCCAGTACTTC. Protein sequence: CAWTPQGREQETQYF. Variable domain in full (rest from reference TRBV30 and TRBJ2-5): SQTIHQWPATLVQPVGSPLSLECTVEGTSNPNLYWYRQAAGRGLQLLFYSVGIGQISSEVPQNLSASRPQDRQFILSSKKLLLSDSGFYLCAWTPQGREQETQYFGPGTRLLVL.

This chain uses TRBV6-1 with TRBJ2-7; D perhaps matches TRBD2 (6 bases). Per germline, CDR1 MNHNS and CDR2 SASEGT. The CDR3 is 14 residues long. Between the trimmed V and J ends, which lost 6 bases and 2 bases, there was a span of 14 bases. CDR3 in DNA: TGTGCCAGCAGGCCAAACGGGAGCCCCTACGAGCAGTACTTC. This gives the protein CASRPNGSPYEQYF.

This clonotype has at least ten counts. This chain links TRBV2 with TRBJ2-5, with 11 bases fitting TRBD2. The germline V gene has CDR1 SNHLY and CDR2 FYNNEI. The V gene end was trimmed by 3 bases and the J gene end by 3 bases; junction bases not matched to a gene: 3. The CDR3 spans 15 residues. The CDR3, as DNA: TGTGCCAGCAGTGAGCGGGGACTAGCGGAAGAGACCCAGTACTTC. This gives the protein CASSERGLAEETQYF.

The chain uses TRBV4-1 and TRBJ2-7; D might be TRBD1 (7 bases). The CDR3 loop spans 15 amino acids. Trimming removed 1 base from V and 3 bases from J, with 13 bases in between. Germline loops: CDR1 MGHRA, CDR2 YSYEKL. Written as DNA, the CDR3 is TGCGCCAGCAGCCAAGTCCCCAGGGGGGACTACGAGCAGTACTTC. Amino acid sequence: CASSQVPRGDYEQYF.

The rearrangement links TRBV6-1 to TRBJ2-2; tentative D call: TRBD2 (5 bases). V lost 8 bases, J lost 7 bases, and 14 bases lay in between. Germline assignment: CDR1 MNHNS and CDR2 SASEGT. This CDR3 comprises 13 residues. CDR3 sequence: CASLRSGNGELFF. Here the CDR3 DNA reads TGTGCCAGCCTAAGGTCGGGGAACGGGGAGCTGTTTTTT.

This clonotype was found many times. The chain recombines TRBV7-3 with TRBJ1-6, with 8 bases matching TRBD1. The germline CDR1 and CDR2 sequences are SGHTA and FQGTGA. V shed 4 bases, J shed 9 bases, and the junction held 5 bases outside the gene matches. This CDR3 contains 14 residues. CDR3 amino acids: CASSYGQGSSPLHF. The CDR3 DNA is TGTGCCAGCAGCTACGGACAGGGAAGTTCACCCCTCCACTTT.

This clonotype was recorded a few times. V gene TRBV10-3 combines with J gene TRBJ1-1, with D maybe TRBD1 (5 bases). Germline V gene lookup returns CDR1 ENHRY and CDR2 SYGVKD. CDR3 length: 13 amino acids. V was clipped by 0 bases and J by 4 bases, with 6 bases between them. The CDR3 is CAISESGGTEAFF. CDR3 DNA: TGTGCCATCAGTGAGTCTGGGGGCACTGAAGCTTTCTTT.

The chain combines TRBV20-1 with TRBJ2-7, with 10 bases fitting TRBD2. CDR1 is DFQATT and CDR2 is SNEGSKA in the germline V gene (reference sequence). The CDR3 consists of 14 residues. Trimming at V came to 4 bases and at J to 5 bases, leaving 8 bases not matched to a gene. The CDR3 sequence is CSAITAGGRNEQYF. The CDR3 DNA follows: TGCAGTGCTATCACAGCGGGAGGGCGTAACGAGCAGTACTTC.

This clonotype showed up many times. The genes are TRBV30 and TRBJ2-2, with D perhaps assigned TRBD1 or TRBD2 (5 bases each). The V gene's germline CDR1 is GTSNPN and CDR2 SVGIG (reference sequence). The CDR3 covers 16 residues. V lost 4 bases to trimming and J lost 2 bases, with 17 bases between them. CDR3 nucleotides: TGTGCCTGGAAACGGGGCCGAGGGCTTAACACCGGGGAGCTGTTTTTT. Its protein is CAWKRGRGLNTGELFF.

This clonotype was counted at least ten times. V is TRBV18 and J is TRBJ2-1; 7 bases match TRBD2. The CDR3 is made up of 13 amino acids. The V and J ends lost 3 bases and 10 bases, in that order; junction bases with no gene match: 6. Germline loops: CDR1 KGHSH, CDR2 LQKENI. This CDR3 is CASSPGGRNEQFF. CDR3 bases: TGTGCCAGCTCACCGGGGGGGAGGAACGAGCAGTTCTTC.

This chain links TRBV2 with TRBJ2-2; D may be TRBD2 (6 bases). V was shortened by 2 bases and J by 7 bases, with 11 bases between the two germline ends. The CDR3 consists of 14 residues. Per the germline V gene, CDR1 is SNHLY and CDR2 is FYNNEI. The DNA of the CDR3 is TGTGCCAGCAGTGAACGCGGAGGGATCGGGGAGCTGTTTTTT. Its protein is CASSERGGIGELFF.

This clonotype came up a few times. The chain joins TRBV19 to TRBJ2-7; 7 positions agree with TRBD2. V dropped 3 bases and J dropped 1; count of bases not matched to a gene: 3. The length of the CDR3 is 14 residues. CDR1 is LNHDA, CDR2 SQIVND, per germline (reference sequence). The CDR3 DNA is TGTGCCAGTAGTATCCGGGGGGTTTCCTACGAGCAGTACTTC. It encodes CASSIRGVSYEQYF. The entire variable domain, with the rest obtained from reference TRBV19 and TRBJ2-7, is as follows: DGGITQSPKYLFRKEGQNVTLSCEQNLNHDAMYWYRQDPGQGLRLIYYSQIVNDFQKGDIAEGYSVSREKKESFPLTVTSAQKNPTAFYLCASSIRGVSYEQYFGPGTRLTVT.

This chain's CDR3 is CASKGVSGGDEQYF. DNA for the CDR3: TGTGCCAGCAAGGGGGTGTCAGGGGGGGACGAGCAGTACTTC. The chain has TRBV27 and TRBJ2-7; perhaps D is TRBD1 or TRBD2 (7 bases each). Trimming shortened V by 7 bases and J by 5 bases, and 18 bases separated the two germline ends. This CDR3 spans 14 amino acids. Germline V CDR1 and CDR2: MNHEY, SMNVEV (reference sequence).

Many counts were recorded for this clonotype. CDR3 coding DNA: TGTGCCTCAAACAGGGCCCGAGAGACCCAGTACTTC. As protein: CASNRARETQYF. The chain is built from TRBV3-1 and TRBJ2-5; TRBD1 might be the D (6 bases). Trimming removed 11 bases at V and 4 bases at J, with 14 bases between. Germline assignment: CDR1 LGHDT and CDR2 YNNKEL (reference sequence). This CDR3 region has 12 residues.

This clonotype showed up many times. The chain uses TRBV2 and TRBJ2-1; tentatively, D is TRBD1 or TRBD2 (6 bases each). Trimming took off 10 bases at V and 7 bases at J, with 17 bases between the two ends. Germline CDR1 SNHLY, CDR2 FYNNEI. The CDR3 is 13 residues long. The CDR3 region has the DNA TGTGCCATCAGGAGGGACATTGGGAATGAGCAGTTCTTC. Translated: CAIRRDIGNEQFF.

This clonotype appeared many times. The rearrangement links TRBV11-3 to TRBJ2-3, with TRBD2 matching over 9 bases. The ends lost 4 bases at V and 3 bases at J; junction bases unmatched: 8. Germline assignment: CDR1 SGHNT and CDR2 YENEEA. The CDR3 is made up of 16 amino acids. The CDR3 protein is CASSSRSGRTTDTQYF. The CDR3 DNA is TGTGCCAGCAGCTCGAGAAGCGGGAGGACAACAGATACGCAGTATTTT. The entire variable domain, with the rest obtained from reference TRBV11-3 and TRBJ2-3, is as follows: EAGVVQSPRYKIIEKKQPVAFWCNPISGHNTLYWYLQNLGQGPELLIRYENEEAVDDSQLPKDRFSAERLKGVDSTLKIQPAELGDSAVYLCASSSRSGRTTDTQYFGPGTRLTVL.

In this sample, this clonotype turned up many times. This chain joins TRBV12-3 or TRBV12-4 and TRBJ1-2; D remains ambiguous. With 4 bases removed from V and 8 bases from J, the gap between germline ends came to 11 bases. CDR3 length: 12 amino acids. The CDR3 region is CASSSRRWGYTF. CDR3 DNA sequence: TGTGCCAGCAGTTCCCGTCGGTGGGGCTACACCTTC.

V usage is TRBV12-3 or TRBV12-4 and J usage is TRBJ2-3; TRBD2 matches at 7 bases. Trimming removed 6 bases from V and 0 bases from J; junction bases left unmatched: 12. This CDR3 comprises 17 residues. The DNA of the CDR3 is TGTGCCAGCAGCTTGGTCGGACTAGTCTATAGCACAGATACGCAGTATTTT. As protein: CASSLVGLVYSTDTQYF.

In this sample, this clonotype turned up many times. The rearrangement links TRBV6-1 to TRBJ2-2; 7 nucleotides align to TRBD1. The J segment lost 2 bases and the V segment lost 5 bases, leaving 5 bases of the junction unmatched. This CDR3 is 15 amino acids long. The germline V gene encodes CDR1 MNHNS and CDR2 SASEGT. DNA of the CDR3: TGTGCCAGCAGTTGGGGGACAGCTAACACCGGGGAGCTGTTTTTT. This codes for CASSWGTANTGELFF.

This clonotype was recorded at least ten times. The chain couples TRBV24-1 to TRBJ1-1, with a tentative D call TRBD1 (5 bases). The ends were cut back, 2 bases at V and 6 bases at J, with 18 bases in the middle. The CDR3 runs to 16 residues. Germline CDR1 KGHDR, CDR2 SFDVKD. The CDR3 sequence: CATSDSGGGAGAEAFF. The CDR3 coding sequence is TGTGCCACCAGTGATTCGGGAGGCGGGGCGGGCGCTGAAGCTTTCTTT.

At least ten counts were recorded for this clonotype. This sequence joins TRBV4-1 and TRBJ2-1; 9 nucleotides align to TRBD2. The CDR3 length is 16 residues. CDR1 MGHRA and CDR2 YSYEKL come from the germline V gene. With V trimmed by 1 base and J by 7 bases, 8 bases remained unmatched. CDR3 in DNA: TGCGCCAGCAGCCAAGGCCGGGCTAGCGGGATGAATGAGCAGTTCTTC. Translation: CASSQGRASGMNEQFF.

This clonotype was counted only a few times. A much larger clone sits a single nucleotide away, making a read error possible. This chain links TRBV12-3 or TRBV12-4 with TRBJ2-5, with 10 bases that match TRBD2. The CDR3 length is 15 residues. The J segment lost 11 bases and the V segment lost 2 bases, leaving 11 bases of the junction unmatched. CDR3 sequence (DNA): TGTGCCAGCAGTTTACAGTGGACTAGCGGAGGCTCTCAGTACTTC. Encoded protein: CASSLQWTSGGSQYF.

This clonotype was seen ten or more times. The rearrangement uses TRBV3-1 and TRBJ2-5; 7 bases fit TRBD2. The ends lost 3 bases at V and 0 bases at J; junction bases unmatched: 1. Looked up from germline, CDR1 is LGHDT and CDR2 is YNNKEL (reference sequence). This CDR3 is built from 14 residues. CDR3 sequence reads: CASSQTSYQETQYF. CDR3 nucleotide sequence: TGTGCCAGCAGCCAGACTAGCTACCAAGAGACCCAGTACTTC.

This clonotype turned up a few times. The V call is TRBV11-3, the J call TRBJ2-6; 8 nucleotides agree with TRBD2. From germline, CDR1 is SGHNT and CDR2 YENEEA. This CDR3 spans 16 amino acids. Unmatched junction bases numbered 0, after V lost 2 bases and J lost 0 bases. CDR3 in DNA: TGTGCCAGCAGCTTAAGCGGGAGCTCTGGGGCCAACGTCCTGACTTTC. This codes for CASSLSGSSGANVLTF.

This clonotype showed up just a few times. The rearrangement joins TRBV20-1 to TRBJ2-5; 12 nucleotides line up with TRBD2. Germline CDR1 DFQATT, CDR2 SNEGSKA (reference sequence). This CDR3 region has 15 residues. The ends lost 6 bases at V and 1 base at J; junction bases unmatched: 6. The CDR3 loop reads CSASTSGRTQETQYF. The CDR3 DNA follows: TGCAGTGCAAGTACTAGCGGGAGGACCCAAGAGACCCAGTACTTC.

This chain uses TRBV3-1 with TRBJ2-3; D call uncertain. V lost 3 bases and J 4 bases, leaving 8 bases between the germline ends. Germline V gene lookup returns CDR1 LGHDT and CDR2 YNNKEL (reference sequence). The CDR3 has 13 residues. The CDR3, as DNA: TGTGCCAGCAGCCACCCCGGAGCAGATACGCAGTATTTT. This sequence encodes CASSHPGADTQYF.

This clonotype has a count of ten or more. The genes are TRBV4-2 and TRBJ1-5; D possibly corresponds to TRBD1 (6 bases). CDR3 length equals 15 residues. Per germline, CDR1 LGHNA and CDR2 YNFKEQ. V lost 6 bases and J 1 base, leaving 13 bases between the germline ends. CDR3 sequence: CASRPGGASNQPQHF. The CDR3 nucleotides are TGTGCCAGCAGACCCGGGGGGGCGAGCAATCAGCCCCAGCATTTT.